This T cell receptor (beta chain) was obtained from a study of tumor and adjacent non-tumor tissue in lung cancer. A modified ARM-PCR protocol with three rounds of nested PCR amplified TCRbeta. Each CDR3 protein is one row after TCRdb ran MiXCR on the multiplex PCR reads. The table lists roughly 67,000 distinct CDR3 sequences, 76% of them singletons. Whole-study findings and limits: In normal lung, the top 100 clones were significantly more dominant than in tumor.

Looked up from germline, CDR1 is LGHNA and CDR2 is YNFKEQ. The CDR3 is 14 residues long. This sample's RNA came from whole unsorted tissue. More than 3 cm separated this lung sample from the edge of the tumor. This clonotype has only one observation. Its antigen is as yet unknown. Mismatch with germline at one junction end may stem from a read error. The sample comprised distant non-tumor lung tissue. The chain has TRBV4-2 and TRBJ2-7; D perhaps matches TRBD2 (5 bases). The source is a man in his sixties with non-small cell lung cancer. The DNA for the CDR3 is TGTGTCAGCAACCAAGAAGGGAGTGCCTACGAGCAGTACTTC. As protein: CVSNQEGSAYEQYF.